Shown below are 18 T cell receptor beta chains from a single sample sequenced in a study of cytomegalovirus exposure and HLA in healthy donors. Primers included in the PCR were 60 Vbeta and 13 Jbeta primers. Some clones are missing from TCRdb's copy, which holds only in-frame ones; the method was immunoSEQ multiplex PCR. The data contain fewer than 150,000 clones, around 80% of them singletons. The sequenced sample consisted of PBMCs. All receptors come from a male donor in good health and CMV-seronegative.

The gene calls are TRBV4-3 and TRBJ2-2; 12 bases match TRBD2. V gave up 4 bases and J gave up 4 bases; unmatched junction bases: 1. Germline V gene lookup returns CDR1 LGHNA and CDR2 YSLEER. The CDR3 is 15 amino acids. CDR3 loop: CASSPSGGATGELFF. CDR3 DNA sequence: TGCGCCAGCAGCCCTAGCGGGGGGGCCACCGGGGAGCTGTTTTTT.

The chain has TRBV6-7 and TRBJ2-1; 9 nucleotides match TRBD2. TRBV6-7 is filed as an ORF, its function uncertain. CDR3 length: 14 residues. Unmatched junction bases numbered 7, after V lost 7 bases and J lost 6 bases. CDR3 nucleotide sequence: TGTGCCAGCATCGGGGGCGGGGGGGCCAATGAGCAGTTCTTC. This sequence encodes CASIGGGGANEQFF.

The table lists this clone with a few counts. The J gene is TRBJ2-1, the V gene TRBV5-6; TRBD2 aligns across 8 bases. CDR3 length: 15 amino acids. CDR1 and CDR2 from the germline V gene are SGHDT and YYEEEE. Trimming cost V 0 bases and J 4 bases; bases outside gene matches: 3. The CDR3, as DNA: TGTGCCAGCAGCTTGGGGCGGGGGGTTTACAATGAGCAGTTCTTC. Protein product: CASSLGRGVYNEQFF.

The genes are TRBV4-3 and TRBJ1-4; D gene uncertain. The germline V gene has CDR1 LGHNA and CDR2 YSLEER. V was cut by 4 bases and J by 5 bases, with 14 bases left in between. The CDR3 extends over 15 amino acids. The CDR3 reads CASSPAGRANEKLFF. The CDR3 DNA follows: TGCGCCAGCAGCCCGGCCGGGAGAGCGAATGAAAAACTGTTTTTT.

J is TRBJ2-2 and V is TRBV13; TRBD1 aligns across 7 bases. Per germline, CDR1 PRHDT and CDR2 FYEKMQ (reference sequence). The CDR3 extends over 14 amino acids. V dropped 5 bases and J dropped 4; count of bases not matched to a gene: 4. The CDR3 here is CASSPTGSTGELFF. The CDR3 DNA reads TGTGCCAGCAGCCCGACAGGGAGCACCGGGGAGCTGTTTTTT.

The CDR3 DNA is TGTGCCAGTATTGAAGGGGTCCAGTCTGGGGCCAACGTCCTGACTTTC. Amino acid sequence: CASIEGVQSGANVLTF. The chain couples TRBV19 to TRBJ2-6, with TRBD1 as a possible D gene (5 bases). Germline lookup yields CDR1 LNHDA and CDR2 SQIVND (reference sequence). CDR3 length equals 16 residues. Trimming cost V 7 bases and J 1 base, with 14 bases left between them.

This chain joins TRBV27 and TRBJ1-1; 8 nucleotides agree with TRBD1. The CDR3 contains 16 residues. Germline CDR1 and CDR2: MNHEY and SMNVEV (reference sequence). V gave up 6 bases and J gave up 7 bases; unmatched junction bases: 16. The CDR3 coding sequence is TGTGCCAGCAGGAGTGGGATACGCAGGGGGCAGGTTGAAGCTTTCTTT. The encoded protein is CASRSGIRRGQVEAFF.

This clone was recorded only once. This chain uses TRBV7-8 with TRBJ1-5; weak D call: TRBD1 (6 bases). V was shortened by 2 bases and J by 5 bases, with 22 bases between the two germline ends. Per germline, CDR1 SGHVS and CDR2 FQNEAQ. This CDR3 is built from 18 residues. As DNA, the CDR3 is TGTGCCAGCAGCTTAAACTTCCTGGGGACACAGGCATATCAGCCCCAGCATTTT. Its translation: CASSLNFLGTQAYQPQHF.

This rearrangement joins TRBV19 to TRBJ2-6; D might be TRBD1 (5 bases). This CDR3 contains 14 residues. With 3 bases removed from V and 3 bases from J, the gap between germline ends came to 6 bases. In germline, CDR1 is LNHDA, CDR2 SQIVND (reference sequence). The CDR3 is CASSIRGGANVLTF. In DNA form, the CDR3 reads TGTGCCAGTAGTATTAGGGGTGGGGCCAACGTCCTGACTTTC.

The chain has TRBV4-1 and TRBJ1-4; D gene ambiguous. Germline V gives CDR1 MGHRA, CDR2 YSYEKL. V lost 0 bases and J 2 bases, leaving 13 bases between the germline ends. This CDR3 is 17 amino acids long. The CDR3: CASSQDRMRFTNEKLFF. CDR3 nucleotides: TGCGCCAGCAGCCAAGATCGTATGCGTTTTACTAATGAAAAACTGTTTTTT.

The rearrangement uses TRBV19 and TRBJ1-4; D is uncertain. Trimming cost V 5 bases and J 10 bases, with 8 bases left between them. The V gene's germline CDR1 is LNHDA and CDR2 SQIVND (reference sequence). The CDR3 length is 11 residues. The CDR3 here is CASSRRGKLFF. CDR3 sequence (DNA): TGTGCCAGTAGTCGGCGGGGAAAACTGTTTTTT.

The gene calls are TRBV25-1 and TRBJ2-3; maybe TRBD2 (5 bases). Germline CDR1 and CDR2: MGHDK and SYGVNS. V lost 3 bases and J lost 5, with 15 bases in between. CDR3 length equals 15 residues. The CDR3 bases are TGTGCCAGCAGTGATAGTCGGGGTTTGGTAGATACGCAGTATTTT. Protein sequence: CASSDSRGLVDTQYF.

The chain links TRBV9 to TRBJ2-2; D might be TRBD1 (5 bases). V was pared by 0 bases and J by 4 bases, with 10 bases between. The CDR3 extends over 15 amino acids. CDR1 SGDLS and CDR2 YYNGEE come from the germline V gene. CDR3: CASSVEGVPTGELFF. In nucleotides, the CDR3 is TGTGCCAGCAGCGTAGAAGGGGTTCCCACCGGGGAGCTGTTTTTT.

The rearrangement uses TRBV2 and TRBJ1-1; 9 bases fit TRBD1. Germline CDR1 SNHLY, CDR2 FYNNEI. The junction had 6 bases not matched to a gene; V was cut back by 6 bases and J by 4 bases. The CDR3 is made up of 14 amino acids. CDR3 bases: TGTGCCAGCAGCGCCGGACAGGGGAGCACTGAAGCTTTCTTT. It encodes CASSAGQGSTEAFF. Looking up the rest from reference TRBV2 and TRBJ1-1 gives the full variable domain: EPEVTQTPSHQVTQMGQEVILRCVPISNHLYFYWYRQILGQKVEFLVSFYNNEISEKSEIFDDQFSVERPDGSNFTLKIRSTKLEDSAMYFCASSAGQGSTEAFFGQGTRLTVV.

The chain recombines TRBV4-3 with TRBJ2-7; possible D gene TRBD2, 5 bases. CDR1 is LGHNA, CDR2 YSLEER, per germline. The CDR3 runs 15 residues. Trimming stripped 4 bases from V and 2 bases from J, with 15 bases between. DNA of the CDR3: TGCGCCAGCAGCCCGATTGGGCGGGCCCCCTACGAGCAGTACTTC. Translation gives CASSPIGRAPYEQYF.

J is TRBJ1-6 and V is TRBV6-1; D not resolved. Germline V gene lookup returns CDR1 MNHNS and CDR2 SASEGT. V was cut by 8 bases and J by 1 base, with 3 bases left in between. This CDR3 has 12 residues. Here the CDR3 reads CASRSYNSPLHF. In DNA, the CDR3 is TGTGCCAGCCGTTCCTATAATTCACCCCTCCACTTT.

This rearrangement joins TRBV2 to TRBJ2-6; no firm D call. The CDR3 contains 14 residues. With 5 bases removed from V and 2 bases from J, the gap between germline ends came to 7 bases. Germline V gene lookup returns CDR1 SNHLY and CDR2 FYNNEI. CDR3 loop: CASSPSPGANVLTF. CDR3 DNA sequence: TGTGCCAGCAGTCCAAGCCCTGGGGCCAACGTCCTGACTTTC. Full variable domain (missing parts from reference TRBV2 and TRBJ2-6): EPEVTQTPSHQVTQMGQEVILRCVPISNHLYFYWYRQILGQKVEFLVSFYNNEISEKSEIFDDQFSVERPDGSNFTLKIRSTKLEDSAMYFCASSPSPGANVLTFGAGSRLTVL.

V usage is TRBV5-1 and J usage is TRBJ2-5, with TRBD1 matching over 10 bases. The CDR3 length is 17 residues. Trimming removed 1 base from V and 4 bases from J; junction bases left unmatched: 10. Germline CDR1 SGHRS, CDR2 YFSETQ. For the CDR3, the DNA is TGCGCCAGCAGCTTGTTACTCCGGGACAGGGGAAGAGAGACCCAGTACTTC. Its translation is CASSLLLRDRGRETQYF.